These 6 T cell receptor beta chains came from one sample sequenced in a study of blood T cell repertoires in COVID-19. Profiled with immunoSEQ multiplex PCR; TCRdb holds only in-frame clones, not every one. Here the sample spans 300,000 or so clones, about 87% being singletons. The sample taken for sequencing was peripheral blood. The receptors derive from a woman aged 40 to 50 with acute or convalescent COVID-19.

The chain is built from TRBV19 and TRBJ1-5; 11 bases align to TRBD1. The CDR3 loop spans 16 amino acids. The V and J ends lost 9 bases and 7 bases, in that order; junction bases with no gene match: 14. The germline V gene has CDR1 LNHDA and CDR2 SQIVND (reference sequence). The CDR3 DNA sequence: TGTGCCAGCCAGGACAGGGGGCAGTATTCGGGACAGCCCCAGCATTTT. Translating gives CASQDRGQYSGQPQHF. Full variable domain (outside the CDR3, taken from reference TRBV19 and TRBJ1-5): DGGITQSPKYLFRKEGQNVTLSCEQNLNHDAMYWYRQDPGQGLRLIYYSQIVNDFQKGDIAEGYSVSREKKESFPLTVTSAQKNPTAFYLCASQDRGQYSGQPQHFGDGTRLSIL.

The chain links TRBV29-1 to TRBJ2-1; 8 bases align to TRBD2. The V and J ends lost 1 base and 13 bases, in that order; junction bases with no gene match: 9. The CDR3 has 13 amino acids. The V gene's germline CDR1 is SQVTM and CDR2 ANQGSEA. Written as DNA, the CDR3 is TGCAGCGTTGAAGTCTCCAGCGGGGGCCGCCAGTTCTTC. Protein sequence: CSVEVSSGGRQFF.

This sequence joins TRBV24-1 and TRBJ2-3, with TRBD1 matching 7 bases. Germline CDR1 KGHDR, CDR2 SFDVKD. V was clipped by 7 bases and J by 4 bases; unmatched bases: 13. The CDR3 is made up of 16 amino acids. The CDR3 loop reads CATSLTGARSPDTQYF. The CDR3 nucleotides read TGTGCCACCAGCTTAACAGGGGCTCGTAGCCCAGATACGCAGTATTTT.

This chain connects TRBV3-1 (or the pseudogene TRBV3-2) to TRBJ2-1; 10 bases match TRBD2. CDR3 length: 16 residues. Trimming took 1 base from V and 5 from J; bases not matched to a gene: 5. CDR1 is LGHDT and CDR2 is YNNKEL in the germline V gene (reference sequence). The CDR3 region has the DNA TGTGCCAGCAGCCAAGTGGTTACTAGCGGGGACAATGAGCAGTTCTTC. It specifies CASSQVVTSGDNEQFF.

Points on this clone: The junction departs from the called germline gene at one end, perhaps through a read error. This chain's CDR3 is CATSRGYSDQPQHF. CDR3 nucleotide sequence: TGTGCCACCTCGAGGGGGTATAGCGATCAGCCCCAGCATTTT. The genes are TRBV24-1 and TRBJ1-5; D perhaps matches TRBD1 (6 bases). The CDR3 length is 14 residues. CDR1 is KGHDR and CDR2 is SFDVKD in the germline V gene.

The chain joins TRBV19 to TRBJ2-3; 10 bases fit TRBD2. Germline-derived CDR1 and CDR2 are LNHDA and SQIVND (reference sequence). CDR3 length: 16 amino acids. The J segment lost 0 bases and the V segment lost 6 bases, leaving 6 bases of the junction unmatched. The CDR3 reads CASSTSGGESTDTQYF. CDR3 nucleotide sequence: TGTGCCAGTAGCACGAGCGGGGGGGAGAGCACAGATACGCAGTATTTT.